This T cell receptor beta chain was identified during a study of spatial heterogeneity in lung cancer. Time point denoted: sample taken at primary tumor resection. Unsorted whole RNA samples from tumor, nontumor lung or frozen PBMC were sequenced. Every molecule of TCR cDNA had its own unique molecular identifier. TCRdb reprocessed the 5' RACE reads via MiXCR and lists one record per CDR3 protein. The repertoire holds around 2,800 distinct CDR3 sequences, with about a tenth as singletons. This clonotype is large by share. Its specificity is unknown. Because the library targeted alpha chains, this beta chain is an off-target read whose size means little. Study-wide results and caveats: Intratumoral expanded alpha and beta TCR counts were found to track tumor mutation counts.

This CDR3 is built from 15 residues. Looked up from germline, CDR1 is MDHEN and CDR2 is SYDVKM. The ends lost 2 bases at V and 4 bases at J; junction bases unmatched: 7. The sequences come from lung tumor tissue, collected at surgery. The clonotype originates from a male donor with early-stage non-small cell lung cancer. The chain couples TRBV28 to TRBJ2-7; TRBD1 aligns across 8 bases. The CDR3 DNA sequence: TGTGCCAGCAGTTTAATTGGGGACAGGCGATACGAGCAGTACTTC. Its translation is CASSLIGDRRYEQYF. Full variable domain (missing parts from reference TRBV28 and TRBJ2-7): DVKVTQSSRYLVKRTGEKVFLECVQDMDHENMFWYRQDPGLGLRLIYFSYDVKMKEKGDIPEGYSVSREKKERFSLILESASTNQTSMYLCASSLIGDRRYEQYFGPGTRLTVT.